These T cell receptor beta chains were read from a single sample in a study of cytomegalovirus exposure and HLA in healthy donors. Libraries were prepared by immunoSEQ multiplex PCR; TCRdb keeps only in-frame clonotypes and omits some of them. This table has about 200,000 clones, 70% to 85% appearing once. The sample was PBMCs. The origin of the receptors is a young woman in good health and CMV-seropositive. The CDR3 runs from the conserved cysteine through the conserved F or W. A D gene is named only where the DNA matches it firmly. Some rows have no size entry. The others give once, few or many, or a class for an expanded clone.

CDR3	DNA	D	V	J	size
CASSLISVAGEYF	TGTGCCAGCAGCTTGATTTCGGTGGCAGGGGAGTACTTC	-	TRBV5-4	TRBJ2-7	-
CASSPERELTNEKLFF	TGTGCCAGCTCACCCGAAAGGGAGTTAACTAATGAAAAACTGTTTTTT	-	TRBV18	TRBJ1-4	-
CASSLGRWNYGYTF	TGTGCCAGCAGCTTGGGCAGGTGGAACTATGGCTACACCTTC	-	TRBV5-8	TRBJ1-2	-
CAISDPSLREQYF	TGTGCCATCAGTGACCCGTCTCTGCGCGAGCAGTACTTC	-	TRBV10-3	TRBJ2-7	once
CASSPQTGSGEKLFF	TGTGCCAGCTCACCACAGACGGGGTCTGGTGAAAAACTGTTTTTT	-	TRBV18	TRBJ1-4	-
CASGQEGSGANVLTF	TGTGCCAGCGGCCAAGAGGGTTCTGGGGCCAACGTCCTGACTTTC	-	TRBV2	TRBJ2-6	-
CASSPGSTDTQYF	TGTGCCAGTAGTCCCGGTAGCACAGATACGCAGTATTTT	-	TRBV19	TRBJ2-3	-
CASSPLPQGGQETQYF	TGTGCCAGCAGCCCATTACCACAGGGGGGGCAAGAGACCCAGTACTTC	-	TRBV5-4	TRBJ2-5	-
CASSQVHPGENEQFF	TGCGCCAGCAGCCAGGTGCACCCAGGGGAAAATGAGCAGTTCTTC	-	TRBV4-1	TRBJ2-1	-
CASSYLERGLGAEQYF	TGTGCCAGCAGTTACTTGGAGCGGGGACTCGGCGCCGAGCAGTACTTC	TRBD2	TRBV6-6	TRBJ2-7	few
CASSELARGSTDTQYF	TGTGCCAGCAGTGAATTGGCGCGGGGTTCCACAGATACGCAGTATTTT	-	TRBV2	TRBJ2-3	-
CASSKVTGPDNYGYTF	TGTGCCAGCTCAAAGGTTACAGGGCCCGATAACTATGGCTACACCTTC	-	TRBV18	TRBJ1-2	-
CACSTGIETQYF	TGTGCCTGTTCGACAGGGATAGAGACCCAGTACTTC	TRBD1	TRBV30	TRBJ2-5	few
CASSLETGMMTDTQYF	TGTGCCAGCAGCTTAGAGACCGGGATGATGACAGATACGCAGTATTTT	-	TRBV7-2	TRBJ2-3	-
CASSPRTSGRGNNEQFF	TGTGCCAGCAGCCCGCGGACTAGCGGGAGAGGTAACAATGAGCAGTTCTTC	TRBD2	TRBV5-4	TRBJ2-1	few
CASSPLVGQLNTEAFF	TGTGCCAGCTCACCACTTGTGGGACAACTGAACACTGAAGCTTTCTTT	-	TRBV18	TRBJ1-1	-
CASRISYEQYF	TGTGCCAGCAGAATTAGTTACGAGCAGTACTTC	-	TRBV28	TRBJ2-7	-
CAWSTGGYGYTF	TGTGCCTGGAGTACAGGGGGCTATGGCTACACCTTC	TRBD1	TRBV30	TRBJ1-2	-
CATSRDVDRNTEAFF	TGTGCCACCAGCAGAGACGTAGACAGGAACACTGAAGCTTTCTTT	-	TRBV15	TRBJ1-1	-
CASSKEGLAGVNGELFF	TGTGCCAGCAGTAAAGAAGGACTAGCGGGAGTGAACGGGGAGCTGTTTTTT	TRBD2	TRBV6-1	TRBJ2-2	-
CASSQTSGLLNEQFF	TGCGCCAGCAGCCAGACTAGCGGGCTGCTCAATGAGCAGTTCTTC	TRBD2	TRBV4-1	TRBJ2-1	-
CASSPGSTTTAEAFF	TGTGCCAGCAGCCCCGGTTCGACAACGACCGCTGAAGCTTTCTTT	-	TRBV11-1	TRBJ1-1	-
CASSRQGGQPQHF	TGTGCCAGCAGTCGACAGGGCGGTCAGCCCCAGCATTTT	TRBD1	TRBV7-2	TRBJ1-5	-
CASSLGPRDTGELFF	TGCGCCAGCAGCTTGGGCCCCCGGGACACCGGGGAGCTGTTTTTT	-	TRBV5-1	TRBJ2-2	-
CASSLDPGYNEQFF	TGTGCCAGCAGCTTAGATCCGGGGTACAATGAGCAGTTCTTC	-	TRBV11-2	TRBJ2-1	-
CSVKSGLAGGPSSYNEQFF	TGCAGCGTCAAGTCGGGACTAGCGGGAGGGCCGAGCTCCTACAATGAGCAGTTCTTC	TRBD2	TRBV29-1	TRBJ2-1	-
CASSHGTVSYGYTF	TGTGCCAGCAGCCACGGGACAGTCTCCTATGGCTACACCTTC	TRBD1	TRBV4-2	TRBJ1-2	-
CASSFRRQGDNEQFF	TGTGCCAGCAGCTTTCGGCGACAGGGAGACAATGAGCAGTTCTTC	TRBD1	TRBV7-2	TRBJ2-1	-
CASRSTSGSREETQYF	TGCGCCAGCAGGTCGACTAGCGGGAGCAGGGAGGAGACCCAGTACTTC	TRBD2	TRBV5-1	TRBJ2-5	few
CASSSHETGGSSNQPQHF	TGTGCCAGCAGTTCCCACGAGACAGGGGGCTCGAGCAATCAGCCCCAGCATTTT	TRBD1	TRBV27	TRBJ1-5	-
CASSYSSGDTEAFF	TGTGCCAGCAGTTACTCGTCGGGGGACACTGAAGCTTTCTTT	-	TRBV6-5	TRBJ1-1	-
CASSPSWVTGLEAFF	TGTGCCAGCAGCCCCTCTTGGGTCACAGGGCTCGAAGCTTTCTTT	-	TRBV9	TRBJ1-1	-
CSVDGPSGSPDTQYF	TGCAGCGTTGACGGGCCTAGCGGGAGCCCAGATACGCAGTATTTT	TRBD2	TRBV29-1	TRBJ2-3	-
CASSFISGSKGDYGYTF	TGTGCCAGCAGTTTTATCTCTGGGTCAAAGGGGGACTATGGCTACACCTTC	-	TRBV28	TRBJ1-2	-
CASSFGGGRRTEAFF	TGTGCCAGCAGTTTTGGGGGGGGTAGGCGGACTGAAGCTTTCTTT	-	TRBV28	TRBJ1-1	-
CASSEGVTSGRRDTQYF	TGTGCCAGCAGTGAAGGTGTGACTAGCGGGAGGCGAGATACGCAGTATTTT	TRBD2	TRBV6-1	TRBJ2-3	-
CASSSTGVSSGANVLTF	TGCGCCAGCAGCTCGACAGGGGTTAGCTCTGGGGCCAACGTCCTGACTTTC	TRBD1	TRBV5-1	TRBJ2-6	-
CASSLDGDRGRRETQYF	TGCGCCAGCAGCTTGGACGGGGACAGGGGGCGCCGAGAGACCCAGTACTTC	TRBD1	TRBV5-1	TRBJ2-5	-
CASNPQGARNEQFF	TGTGCCAGCAACCCCCAGGGGGCGAGGAATGAGCAGTTCTTC	TRBD1	TRBV9	TRBJ2-1	once
CAISEYQREGNEQFF	TGTGCCATCAGTGAATACCAGCGGGAGGGCAATGAGCAGTTCTTC	TRBD2	TRBV10-3	TRBJ2-1	-
CSVATGGGYTF	TGCAGCGTTGCAACGGGGGGTGGCTACACCTTC	-	TRBV29-1	TRBJ1-2	-
CASSTDRGTGIPGELFF	TGTGCCAGCAGCACCGACCGTGGGACAGGGATCCCCGGGGAGCTGTTTTTT	TRBD1	TRBV5-4	TRBJ2-2	-
CASSSLQRAGPMNTEAFF	TGTGCCAGCAGCAGCTTGCAGAGGGCCGGCCCCATGAACACTGAAGCTTTCTTT	-	TRBV5-6	TRBJ1-1	-
CASSLVVGKAFF	TGTGCCAGCAGCTTAGTTGTCGGGAAAGCTTTCTTT	-	TRBV7-9	TRBJ1-1	-
CASSYVYRVGTEAFF	TGTGCCAGCAGCTACGTATACAGGGTTGGCACTGAAGCTTTCTTT	-	TRBV6-5	TRBJ1-1	-
CASSSTVTDTEAFF	TGTGCCAGCAGCTCCACGGTTACTGACACTGAAGCTTTCTTT	-	TRBV7-3	TRBJ1-1	-
CASSPGDRGNTEAFF	TGTGCCAGCAGCCCCGGGGACAGGGGAAACACTGAAGCTTTCTTT	TRBD1	TRBV7-2	TRBJ1-1	-
CASRRRGQGNTEAFF	TGTGCCAGCAGACGGCGAGGACAGGGAAACACTGAAGCTTTCTTT	TRBD1	TRBV5-4	TRBJ1-1	-
CSVGSGANTQYF	TGCAGCGTTGGGTCGGGAGCCAATACGCAGTATTTT	-	TRBV29-1	TRBJ2-3	-
CATSRRTSDTDTQYF	TGTGCCACCAGCAGAAGGACTAGCGACACAGATACGCAGTATTTT	TRBD2	TRBV15	TRBJ2-3	-
CASTPYNEQFF	TGTGCCAGCACTCCCTACAATGAGCAGTTCTTC	-	TRBV2	TRBJ2-1	-
CASSIDRGEAFF	TGTGCCAGCTCCATAGACAGGGGTGAAGCTTTCTTT	TRBD1	TRBV18	TRBJ1-1	once
CASSSLAGVSYEQYF	TGTGCCAGCAGTTCGTTAGCGGGAGTCTCCTACGAGCAGTACTTC	TRBD2	TRBV27	TRBJ2-7	-
CASSFRTGNTGELFF	TGTGCCAGCAGCTTTCGGACAGGGAACACCGGGGAGCTGTTTTTT	TRBD1	TRBV11-3	TRBJ2-2	-
CASSLVRSSYEQYF	TGTGCCAGCAGCTTGGTTAGGAGCTCCTACGAGCAGTACTTC	-	TRBV5-6	TRBJ2-7	-
CASESETQYF	TGTGCCTCCGAGTCGGAGACCCAGTACTTC	-	TRBV2	TRBJ2-5	-
CASRSGLTGEQYF	TGTGCCAGCAGGTCGGGACTGACGGGCGAGCAGTACTTC	-	TRBV7-2	TRBJ2-7	-
CASSLEEGDGYTF	TGCGCCAGCAGCTTGGAAGAGGGTGATGGCTACACCTTC	-	TRBV5-1	TRBJ1-2	-
CASSVQGVGNTEAFF	TGTGCCAGCAGCGTCCAAGGGGTCGGGAACACTGAAGCTTTCTTT	-	TRBV9	TRBJ1-1	once
CASSYGQNYGYTF	TGTGCCAGCAGTTACGGACAGAACTATGGCTACACCTTC	-	TRBV6-6	TRBJ1-2	-